A selection of T cell receptor beta chains follows, all from one sample in a study of T cell responses to AZD1222 COVID-19 vaccine. TCRdb keeps only in-frame clones here, not all; method: immunoSEQ multiplex PCR. The sample has more than 150,000 clones; about 91% are singletons. The sequences come from peripheral blood, collected on day 0 of AZD1222 vaccination. The receptors shown here come from an adult in good health. Each CDR3 is given with its conserved first and last residue. D genes are given only for firm matches. Where a row states a size, it is once, few, many or the class of an expanded clone; other rows omit it.

TRBJ1-5 | - | TRBD1 | TRBV10-2 | CASADRANQPQHF | TGCGCCAGCGCGGACAGGGCCAATCAGCCCCAGCATTTT
TRBJ2-5 | - | - | TRBV14 | CASSQAGLTQYF | TGTGCCAGCAGCCAAGCGGGGCTGACCCAGTACTTC
TRBJ2-4 | - | TRBD1 | TRBV10-3 | CAISESTGGEVDIQYF | TGTGCCATCAGTGAGTCGACAGGGGGCGAGGTCGACATTCAGTACTTC
TRBJ2-7 | - | - | TRBV28 | CASSSISTYSYEQYF | TGTGCCAGCAGTAGTATATCAACCTACTCCTACGAGCAGTACTTC
TRBJ1-1 | few | - | TRBV30 | CAWSKGGTSTEAFF | TGTGCCTGGAGTAAAGGGGGAACGAGCACTGAAGCTTTCTTT
TRBJ2-5 | - | TRBD2 | TRBV7-3 | CASSPGLAGGLQETQYF | TGTGCCAGCAGCCCAGGACTAGCGGGGGGGCTACAAGAGACCCAGTACTTC
TRBJ1-1 | - | - | TRBV10-1 | CASSESPHQTEEAFF | TGCGCCAGCAGTGAGTCACCCCACCAGACAGAAGAAGCTTTCTTT
TRBJ1-5 | - | - | TRBV4-1 | CASRQSLGVSAGQPQHF | TGCGCCAGCAGGCAAAGTTTGGGAGTGTCCGCGGGGCAGCCCCAGCATTTT
TRBJ1-5 | - | - | TRBV9 | CASGQYSNQPQHF | TGTGCCAGCGGTCAATATAGCAATCAGCCCCAGCATTTT
TRBJ2-7 | - | TRBD2 | TRBV25-1 | CASSAGLADEQYF | TGTGCCAGCAGTGCGGGACTAGCGGACGAGCAGTACTTC
TRBJ2-6 | few | - | TRBV9 | CASSVDLSGANVLTF | TGTGCCAGCAGCGTAGATCTCTCTGGGGCCAACGTCCTGACTTTC
TRBJ1-1 | - | - | TRBV19 | CASRGAHSYTEAFF | TGTGCCAGTAGAGGGGCCCATAGCTACACTGAAGCTTTCTTT
TRBJ2-2 | - | - | TRBV7-9 | CASSRPGTGELFF | TGTGCCAGCAGCCGCCCCGGGACCGGGGAGCTGTTTTTT
TRBJ2-1 | - | TRBD2 | TRBV24-1 | CATSALAGVNEQFF | TGTGCCACCAGTGCCCTAGCGGGAGTTAATGAGCAGTTCTTC
TRBJ2-7 | - | - | TRBV11-2 | CASSLDSGDSYEQYF | TGTGCCAGCAGCTTAGATTCGGGGGACAGCTACGAGCAGTACTTC
TRBJ1-2 | - | - | TRBV6-5 | CASDLTGFYGYTF | TGTGCCAGCGACCTTACAGGGTTCTATGGCTACACCTTC